This TCR beta chain was documented in a study of shared T cell receptors in the human thymus. TCRdb's copy holds only in-frame clones and misses some; the assay was immunoSEQ multiplex PCR. The sample carries under 700,000 clones, about 80% recorded once. Germline assignment: CDR1 MGHRA and CDR2 YSYEKL. The CDR3 is 13 amino acids. Trimming pared 8 bases from V and 8 bases from J, leaving 16 bases between. These data are also associated with another study on human thymus T cells. That source reports: Donors consisted of healthy Finnish infants (having corrective surgery for congenital heart defects). Corrective cardiac operations yielded the resected thymus tissue.

The gene calls are TRBV4-1 and TRBJ2-1, with D perhaps TRBD2 (6 bases). The source of this sequence is a boy under two years old with a congenital heart defect. The sequenced sample was thymocytes. The CDR3 sequence: CASWDGGTDEQFF. The CDR3 nucleotides read TGCGCCAGCTGGGATGGGGGGACGGATGAGCAGTTCTTC.